This T cell receptor (beta chain) emerged from a study of shared clonotypes between healthy human individuals. Sequencing used immunoSEQ multiplex PCR; TCRdb keeps in-frame clones, though not all of them. The repertoire includes about 2 million clones, roughly 94% of them detected once, and 0.85% to 1.2% sits in the top ten. Terminally differentiated effector memory CD45RA+ cells were excluded from the naive CD8 cells, which were CD45RO-negative and positively selected for CCR7. This clone was seen just once. Trimming removed 4 bases from V and 5 bases from J; junction bases left unmatched: 11. Germline lookup yields CDR1 MDHEN and CDR2 SYDVKM. This CDR3 region has 15 residues.

The TCR comes from a man younger than 30 in good health. The chain employs TRBV28 and TRBJ2-7; TRBD2 matches at 7 bases. Sequenced: naive CD8+ T cells sorted from blood. The DNA for the CDR3 is TGTGCCAGCAGTTGGATGACTAGCTACCAGGACGAGCAGTACTTC. It codes for CASSWMTSYQDEQYF.